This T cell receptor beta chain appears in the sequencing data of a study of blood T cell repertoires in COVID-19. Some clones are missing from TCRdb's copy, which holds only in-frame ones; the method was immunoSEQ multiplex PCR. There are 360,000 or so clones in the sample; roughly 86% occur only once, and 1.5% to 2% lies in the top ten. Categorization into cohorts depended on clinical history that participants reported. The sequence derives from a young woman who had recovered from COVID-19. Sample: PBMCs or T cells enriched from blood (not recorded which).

The CDR3 nucleotides are TGTGCCACCCCCATGGGGGGCAATGAGCAGTTCTTC. Translated, it gives CATPMGGNEQFF. The chain employs TRBV24-1 and TRBJ2-1; D is perhaps TRBD2 (6 bases). This CDR3 comprises 12 residues. CDR1 is KGHDR, CDR2 SFDVKD, per germline. Trimming left V 9 bases short and J 6 bases short, with 11 bases between.